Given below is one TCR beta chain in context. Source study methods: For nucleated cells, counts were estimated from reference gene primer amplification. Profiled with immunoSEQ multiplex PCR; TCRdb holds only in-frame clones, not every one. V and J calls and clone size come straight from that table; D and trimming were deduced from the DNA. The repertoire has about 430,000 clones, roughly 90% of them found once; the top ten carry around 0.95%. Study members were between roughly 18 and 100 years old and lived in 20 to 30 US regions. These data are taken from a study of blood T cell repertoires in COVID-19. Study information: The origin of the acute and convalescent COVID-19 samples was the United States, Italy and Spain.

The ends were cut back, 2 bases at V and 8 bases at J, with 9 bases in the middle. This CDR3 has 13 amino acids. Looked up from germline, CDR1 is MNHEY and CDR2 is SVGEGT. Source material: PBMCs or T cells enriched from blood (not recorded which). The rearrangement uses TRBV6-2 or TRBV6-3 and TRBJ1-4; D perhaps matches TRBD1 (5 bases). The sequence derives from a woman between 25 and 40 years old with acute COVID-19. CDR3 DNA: TGTGCCAGCAGTTACCGTAGACAGGAAAAACTGTTTTTT. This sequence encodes CASSYRRQEKLFF.